The T cell receptor beta chain under discussion was sequenced for a study of blood T cell repertoires in COVID-19. On the study more broadly: The United States, Italy and Spain provided the acute and convalescent COVID-19 samples.

Trimming stripped 3 bases from V and 9 bases from J, with 18 bases between. CDR1 is DFQATT, CDR2 SNEGSKA, per germline (reference sequence). This CDR3 contains 14 residues. Per the study methods: The authors estimated nucleated cell counts from reference gene primer amplification. Produced via immunoSEQ multiplex PCR; TCRdb's table is partial and in-frame only. That table is the source of V, J and clone size, and D and trimming were worked out from the DNA. The sample holds 170,000 or so clones, 85% to 95% seen once. This chain uses TRBV20-1 with TRBJ2-1, with D uncertain. This receptor was obtained from a man between 50 and 59 years old with acute or convalescent COVID-19. Specimen: peripheral blood. The CDR3 is CSASRTSTTREQFF. Here the CDR3 DNA reads TGCAGTGCTAGTAGAACATCGACGACTCGTGAGCAGTTCTTC.